The TCR beta chain described here comes from a study of cytotoxic CD8 clonotypes in ibrutinib-treated CLL. Across the whole study: Fewer than 13 relapsed/refractory, some 14 treatment-naive; roughly 17 IGHV unmutated. Partial responses totalled approximately 24 and complete responses 2; after median around 72 months, roughly 14 remained remitted and around twelve progressed.

General observations from the study: The clonality rise at ibrutinib response reflected private clonotype expansion.

The authors obtained roughly 1.8 micrograms of genomic DNA from cryopreserved PBMCs for TCR beta libraries. V lost 0 bases, J lost 9 bases, and 9 bases lay in between. Germline V gene data show CDR1 as MNHNS and CDR2 as SASEGT. This CDR3 comprises 12 residues. On this clone: Its antigen is still unknown.

The method was immunoSEQ multiplex PCR; TCRdb's version includes in-frame clones alone and lacks a portion of them. The profile shows some 35,000 clones, 71% of them singletons. The clonotype comes from a human donor with chronic lymphocytic leukemia. Sample: PBMCs, taken at disease progression, from a patient treated with ibrutinib. V gene TRBV6-1 combines with J gene TRBJ2-7; D is unresolved. The CDR3 nucleotides are TGTGCCAGCAGTGAAGCGCATTTGGGGCAGTACTTC. It translates to CASSEAHLGQYF.